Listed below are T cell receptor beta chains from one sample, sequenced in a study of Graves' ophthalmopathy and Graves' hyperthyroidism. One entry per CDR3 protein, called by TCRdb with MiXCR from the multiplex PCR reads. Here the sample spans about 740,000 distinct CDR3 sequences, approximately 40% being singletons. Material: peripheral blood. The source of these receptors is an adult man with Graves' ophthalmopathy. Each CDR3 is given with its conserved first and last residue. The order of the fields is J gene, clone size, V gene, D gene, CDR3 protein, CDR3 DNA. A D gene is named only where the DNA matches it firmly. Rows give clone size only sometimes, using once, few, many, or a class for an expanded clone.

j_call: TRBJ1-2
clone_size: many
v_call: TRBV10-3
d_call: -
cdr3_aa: CAISPREAYGYTF
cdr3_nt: TGTGCCATCAGCCCGCGAGAGGCCTATGGCTACACCTTC

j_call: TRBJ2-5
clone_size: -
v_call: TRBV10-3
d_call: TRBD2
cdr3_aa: CAISYVTSGRETQYF
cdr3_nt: TGTGCCATCAGTTACGTGACTAGCGGGAGAGAGACCCAGTACTTC

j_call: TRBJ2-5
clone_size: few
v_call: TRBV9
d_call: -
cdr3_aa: CASNGGGIQETQYF
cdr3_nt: TGTGCCAGCAATGGGGGAGGAATCCAAGAGACCCAGTACTTC

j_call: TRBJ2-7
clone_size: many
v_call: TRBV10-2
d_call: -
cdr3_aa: CASSDVSYEQYF
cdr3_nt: TGCGCCAGCAGTGACGTCTCCTACGAGCAGTACTTC

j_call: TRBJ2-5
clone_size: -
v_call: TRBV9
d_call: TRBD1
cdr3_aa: CASTEGQGNQETQYF
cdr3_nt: TGTGCTTCAACCGAAGGACAGGGAAACCAAGAGACCCAGTACTTC

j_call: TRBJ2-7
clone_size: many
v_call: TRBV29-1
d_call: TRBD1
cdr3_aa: CSVPTGTGISEQYF
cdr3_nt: TGCAGCGTCCCCACCGGGACAGGGATCAGCGAGCAGTACTTC

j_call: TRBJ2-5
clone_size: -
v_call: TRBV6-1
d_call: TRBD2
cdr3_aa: CASSYRSASGPQETQYF
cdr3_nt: TGTGCCAGCAGTTACCGTTCGGCTAGCGGGCCTCAAGAGACCCAGTACTTC

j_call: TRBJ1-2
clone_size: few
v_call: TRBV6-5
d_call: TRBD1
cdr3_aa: CASSYTGQGYGYTF
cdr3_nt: TGTGCCAGCAGTTACACCGGACAGGGCTATGGCTACACCTTC

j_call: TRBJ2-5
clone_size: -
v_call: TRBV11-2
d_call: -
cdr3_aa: CASRLGPDSGETQYF
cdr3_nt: TGTGCCAGCAGGCTCGGACCGGACAGTGGAGAGACCCAGTACTTC

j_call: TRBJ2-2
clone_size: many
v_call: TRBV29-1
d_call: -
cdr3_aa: CSAEQRTGELFF
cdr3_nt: TGCAGCGCGGAACAGCGGACCGGGGAGCTGTTTTTT

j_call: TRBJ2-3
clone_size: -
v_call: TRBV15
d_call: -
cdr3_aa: CATRKLGSETDTQYF
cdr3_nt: TGTGCCACCCGGAAACTGGGCAGTGAGACAGATACGCAGTATTTT

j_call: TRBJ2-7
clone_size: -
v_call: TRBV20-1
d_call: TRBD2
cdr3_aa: CSAELGTSGRDEQYF
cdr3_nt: TGCAGTGCAGAACTTGGGACTAGCGGTCGGGACGAGCAGTACTTC

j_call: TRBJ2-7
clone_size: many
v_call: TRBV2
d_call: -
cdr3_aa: CASRPEDRRGYEQYF
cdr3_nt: TGTGCCAGCAGACCCGAAGACAGGAGGGGCTACGAGCAGTACTTC

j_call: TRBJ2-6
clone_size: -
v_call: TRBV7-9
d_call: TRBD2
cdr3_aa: CASSPLGTSVLTF
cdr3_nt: TGTGCCAGCAGCCCTCTGGGGACTAGCGTCCTGACTTTC

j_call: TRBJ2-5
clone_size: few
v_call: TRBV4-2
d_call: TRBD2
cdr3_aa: CASSQAFASGSQETQYF
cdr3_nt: TGTGCCAGCAGCCAAGCTTTCGCTAGCGGGAGCCAAGAGACCCAGTACTTC

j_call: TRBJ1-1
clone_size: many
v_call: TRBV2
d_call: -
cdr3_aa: CASSLLQGGAEAFF
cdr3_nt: TGTGCCAGCAGTTTACTTCAGGGAGGGGCTGAAGCTTTCTTT

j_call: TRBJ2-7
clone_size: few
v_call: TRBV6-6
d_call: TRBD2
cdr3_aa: CASIERGGWEQYF
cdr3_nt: TGTGCCAGCATCGAGCGGGGCGGATGGGAGCAGTACTTC

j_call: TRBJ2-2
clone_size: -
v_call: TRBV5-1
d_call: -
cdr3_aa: CASSLTLPTGELFF
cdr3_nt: TGCGCCAGCAGCTTGACACTACCCACCGGGGAGCTGTTTTTT

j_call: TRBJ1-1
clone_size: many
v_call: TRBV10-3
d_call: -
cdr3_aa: CAISSDGLTSTEAFF
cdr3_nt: TGTGCCATCAGTTCGGACGGACTGACGAGCACTGAAGCTTTCTTT

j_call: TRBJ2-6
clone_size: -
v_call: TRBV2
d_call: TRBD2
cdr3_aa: CASSVGTRRILGMAGANVLTF
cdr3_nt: TGTGCCAGCAGCGTAGGGACTAGAAGGATCTTGGGAATGGCTGGGGCCAACGTCCTGACTTTC

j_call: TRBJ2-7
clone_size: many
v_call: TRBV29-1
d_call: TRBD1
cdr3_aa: CSVRTGKISYEQYF
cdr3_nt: TGCAGCGTGAGGACAGGAAAAATCTCCTACGAGCAGTACTTC

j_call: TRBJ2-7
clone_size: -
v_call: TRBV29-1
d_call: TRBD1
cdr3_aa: CSASGGAGPYEQYF
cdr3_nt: TGCAGCGCTTCAGGGGGCGCCGGGCCCTACGAGCAGTACTTC

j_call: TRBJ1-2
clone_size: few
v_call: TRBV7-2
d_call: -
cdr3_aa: CASSLQGLTFGYTF
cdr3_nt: TGTGCCAGCAGCTTACAGGGACTCACTTTCGGCTACACCTTC

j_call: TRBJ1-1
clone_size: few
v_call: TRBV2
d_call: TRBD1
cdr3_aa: CASSDPSDRVEAFF
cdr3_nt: TGTGCCAGCAGTGACCCCTCCGACAGGGTTGAAGCTTTCTTT

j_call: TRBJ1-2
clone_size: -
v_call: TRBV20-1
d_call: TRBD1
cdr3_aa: CSARRGGDYGYTF
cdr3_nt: TGCAGTGCTAGAAGAGGGGGCGACTATGGCTACACCTTC

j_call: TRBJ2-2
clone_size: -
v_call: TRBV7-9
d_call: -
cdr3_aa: CASSLLVSNTGELFF
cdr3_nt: TGTGCCAGCAGCTTATTGGTGTCGAACACCGGGGAGCTGTTTTTT

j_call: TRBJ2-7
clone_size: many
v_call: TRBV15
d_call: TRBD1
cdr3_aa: CATSGRQGIYEQYF
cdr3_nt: TGTGCCACCAGCGGGAGACAGGGAATCTACGAGCAGTACTTC

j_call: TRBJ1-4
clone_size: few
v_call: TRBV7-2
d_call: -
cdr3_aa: CASSLGWSGIATNEKLFF
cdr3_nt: TGTGCCAGCAGCTTAGGTTGGTCAGGAATAGCAACTAATGAAAAACTGTTTTTT

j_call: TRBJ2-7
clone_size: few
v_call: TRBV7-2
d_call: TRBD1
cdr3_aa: CASSPPDRGSYEQYF
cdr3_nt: TGTGCCAGCAGTCCTCCGGACAGGGGGTCCTACGAGCAGTACTTC

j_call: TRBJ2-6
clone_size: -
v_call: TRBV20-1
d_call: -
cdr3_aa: CSARHSGANVLTF
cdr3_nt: TGCAGTGCCCGCCACTCTGGGGCCAACGTCCTGACTTTC

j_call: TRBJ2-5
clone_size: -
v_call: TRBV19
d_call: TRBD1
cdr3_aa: CASSIGGQGARETQYF
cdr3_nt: TGTGCCAGTAGTATAGGGGGACAGGGGGCGAGAGAGACCCAGTACTTC

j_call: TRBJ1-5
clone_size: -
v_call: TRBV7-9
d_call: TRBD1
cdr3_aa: CASSNELGTDYSNQPQHF
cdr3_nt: TGTGCCAGCAGCAACGAACTCGGGACAGACTATAGCAATCAGCCCCAGCATTTT

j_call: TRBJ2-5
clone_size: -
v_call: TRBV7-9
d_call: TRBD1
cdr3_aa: CASSKVQGAGETQYF
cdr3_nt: TGTGCCAGCAGCAAAGTCCAGGGGGCAGGGGAGACCCAGTACTTC

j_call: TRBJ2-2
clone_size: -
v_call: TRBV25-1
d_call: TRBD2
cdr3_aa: CASSLGGTSTGELFF
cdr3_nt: TGTGCCAGCAGCTTAGGAGGGACTAGCACCGGGGAGCTGTTTTTT

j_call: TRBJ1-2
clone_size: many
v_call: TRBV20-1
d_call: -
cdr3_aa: CSARAQGYGYTF
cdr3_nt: TGCAGTGCTAGAGCACAGGGCTATGGCTACACCTTC

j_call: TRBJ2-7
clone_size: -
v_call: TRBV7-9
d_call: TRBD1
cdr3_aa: CASSAGQGVHEQYF
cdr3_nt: TGTGCCAGCAGCGCCGGACAGGGAGTCCACGAGCAGTACTTC

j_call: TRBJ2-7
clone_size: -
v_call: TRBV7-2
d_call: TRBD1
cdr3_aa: CASSQGGSPYEQYF
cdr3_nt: TGTGCCAGCAGCCAAGGGGGCAGCCCCTACGAGCAGTACTTC

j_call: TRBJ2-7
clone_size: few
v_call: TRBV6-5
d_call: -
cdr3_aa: CASSYSGGQYF
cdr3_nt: TGTGCCAGCAGTTACTCGGGGGGGCAGTACTTC

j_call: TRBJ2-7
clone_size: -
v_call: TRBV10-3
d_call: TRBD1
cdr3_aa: CASSYGTVSTYEQYF
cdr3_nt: TGTGCCAGCAGTTACGGGACAGTTTCAACCTACGAGCAGTACTTC

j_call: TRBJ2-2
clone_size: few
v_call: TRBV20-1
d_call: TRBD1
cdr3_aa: CSARSTGTGELFF
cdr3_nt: TGCAGTGCTAGGTCGACAGGGACCGGGGAGCTGTTTTTT

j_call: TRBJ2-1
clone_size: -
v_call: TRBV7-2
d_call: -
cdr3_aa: CASSSDPLRGQFF
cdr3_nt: TGTGCCAGCAGCTCCGATCCTTTGAGAGGGCAGTTCTTC

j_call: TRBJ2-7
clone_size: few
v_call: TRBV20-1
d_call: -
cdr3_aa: CSARDTGSYEQYF
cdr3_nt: TGCAGTGCTAGAGATACGGGATCCTACGAGCAGTACTTC